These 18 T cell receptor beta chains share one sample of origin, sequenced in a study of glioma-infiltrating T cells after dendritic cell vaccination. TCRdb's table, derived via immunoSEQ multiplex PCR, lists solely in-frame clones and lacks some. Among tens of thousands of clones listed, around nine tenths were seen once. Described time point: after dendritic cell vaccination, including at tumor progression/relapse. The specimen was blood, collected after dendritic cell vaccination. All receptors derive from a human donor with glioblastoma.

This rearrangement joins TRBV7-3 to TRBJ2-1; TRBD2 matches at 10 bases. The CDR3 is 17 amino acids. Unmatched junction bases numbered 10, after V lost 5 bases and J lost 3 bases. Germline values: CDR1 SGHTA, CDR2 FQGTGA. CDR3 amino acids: CASSPGLAGVFYNEQFF. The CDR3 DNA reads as TGTGCCAGCAGCCCGGGGCTAGCGGGAGTTTTCTACAATGAGCAGTTCTTC.

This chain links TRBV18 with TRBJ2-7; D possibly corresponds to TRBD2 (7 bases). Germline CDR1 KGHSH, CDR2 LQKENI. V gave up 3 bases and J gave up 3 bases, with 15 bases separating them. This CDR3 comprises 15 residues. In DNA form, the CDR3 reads TGTGCCAGCTCACCCCGGGGGGCCCGCATCTACGAGCAGTACTTC. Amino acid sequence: CASSPRGARIYEQYF.

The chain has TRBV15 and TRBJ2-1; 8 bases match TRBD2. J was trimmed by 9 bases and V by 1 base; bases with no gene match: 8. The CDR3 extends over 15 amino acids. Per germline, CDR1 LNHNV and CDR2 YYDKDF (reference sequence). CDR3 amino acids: CATSRVGTGGGEQFF. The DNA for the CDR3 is TGTGCCACCAGCAGAGTCGGGACCGGGGGGGGTGAGCAGTTCTTC.

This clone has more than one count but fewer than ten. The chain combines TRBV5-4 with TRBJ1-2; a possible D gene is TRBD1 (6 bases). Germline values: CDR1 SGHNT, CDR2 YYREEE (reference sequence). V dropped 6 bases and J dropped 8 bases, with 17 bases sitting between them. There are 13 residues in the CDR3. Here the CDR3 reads CASNIKGEWGYTF. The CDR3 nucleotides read TGTGCCAGCAACATTAAGGGGGAATGGGGCTACACCTTC.

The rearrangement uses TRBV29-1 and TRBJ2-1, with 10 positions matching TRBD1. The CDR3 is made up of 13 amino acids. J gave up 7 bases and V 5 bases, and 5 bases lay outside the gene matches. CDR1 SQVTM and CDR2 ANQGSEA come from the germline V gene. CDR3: CSVTDRGQNEQFF. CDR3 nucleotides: TGCAGCGTTACCGACAGGGGGCAGAATGAGCAGTTCTTC.

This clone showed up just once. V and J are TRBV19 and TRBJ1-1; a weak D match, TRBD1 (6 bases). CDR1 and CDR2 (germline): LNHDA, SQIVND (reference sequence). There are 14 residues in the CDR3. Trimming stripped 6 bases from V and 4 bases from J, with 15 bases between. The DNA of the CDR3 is TGTGCCAGTAGCTCAACAACAGGGCTCACTGAAGCTTTCTTT. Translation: CASSSTTGLTEAFF.

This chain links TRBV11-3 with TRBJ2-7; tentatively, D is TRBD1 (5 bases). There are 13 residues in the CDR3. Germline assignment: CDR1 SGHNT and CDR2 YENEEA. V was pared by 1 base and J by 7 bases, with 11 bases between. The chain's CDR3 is CASSLVPGREQYF. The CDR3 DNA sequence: TGTGCCAGCAGCTTAGTTCCAGGGCGGGAGCAGTACTTC.

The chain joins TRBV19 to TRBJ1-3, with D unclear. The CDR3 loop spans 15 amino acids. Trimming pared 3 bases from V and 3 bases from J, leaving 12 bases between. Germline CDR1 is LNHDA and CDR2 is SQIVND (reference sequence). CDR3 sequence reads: CASSMSLGLGNTIYF. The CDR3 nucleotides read TGTGCCAGTAGTATGAGTTTAGGACTTGGAAACACCATATATTTT.

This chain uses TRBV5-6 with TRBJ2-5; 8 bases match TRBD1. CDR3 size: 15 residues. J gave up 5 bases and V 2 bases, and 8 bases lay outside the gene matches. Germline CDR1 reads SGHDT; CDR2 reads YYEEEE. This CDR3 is CASSLRQGLRETQYF. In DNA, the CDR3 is TGTGCCAGCAGCTTACGACAGGGGTTGCGGGAGACCCAGTACTTC.

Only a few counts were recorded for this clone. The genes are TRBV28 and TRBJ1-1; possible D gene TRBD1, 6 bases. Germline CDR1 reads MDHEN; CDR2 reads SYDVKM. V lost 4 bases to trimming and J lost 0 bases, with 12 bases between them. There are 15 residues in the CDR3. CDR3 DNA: TGTGCCAGCAGTTCCTGGACAGCCATGAACACTGAAGCTTTCTTT. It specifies CASSSWTAMNTEAFF. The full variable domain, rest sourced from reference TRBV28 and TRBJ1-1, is DVKVTQSSRYLVKRTGEKVFLECVQDMDHENMFWYRQDPGLGLRLIYFSYDVKMKEKGDIPEGYSVSREKKERFSLILESASTNQTSMYLCASSSWTAMNTEAFFGQGTRLTVV.

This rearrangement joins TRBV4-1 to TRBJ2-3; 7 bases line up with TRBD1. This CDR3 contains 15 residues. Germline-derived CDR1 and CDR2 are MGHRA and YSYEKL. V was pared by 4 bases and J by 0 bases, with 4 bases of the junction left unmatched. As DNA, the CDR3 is TGCGCCAGCAGCCTACGGGACAGTAGCACAGATACGCAGTATTTT. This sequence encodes CASSLRDSSTDTQYF.

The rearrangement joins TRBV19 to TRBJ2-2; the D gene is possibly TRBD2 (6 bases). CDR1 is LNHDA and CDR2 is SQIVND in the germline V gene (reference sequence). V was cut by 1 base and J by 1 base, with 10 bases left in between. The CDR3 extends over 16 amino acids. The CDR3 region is CASSIARRGNTGELFF. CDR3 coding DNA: TGTGCCAGTAGTATAGCCCGGCGGGGGAACACCGGGGAGCTGTTTTTT.

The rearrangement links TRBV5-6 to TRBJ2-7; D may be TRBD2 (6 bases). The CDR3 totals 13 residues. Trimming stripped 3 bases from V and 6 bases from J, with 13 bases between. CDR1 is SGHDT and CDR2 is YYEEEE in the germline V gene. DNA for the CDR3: TGTGCCAGCAGCTCGGGGGTCAGGGCCGAGCAGTACTTC. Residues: CASSSGVRAEQYF.

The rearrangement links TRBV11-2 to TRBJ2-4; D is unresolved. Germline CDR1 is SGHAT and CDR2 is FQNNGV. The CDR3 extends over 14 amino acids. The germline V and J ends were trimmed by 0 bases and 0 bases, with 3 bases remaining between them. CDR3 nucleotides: TGTGCCAGCAGCTTAGAACTAGCCAAAAACATTCAGTACTTC. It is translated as CASSLELAKNIQYF. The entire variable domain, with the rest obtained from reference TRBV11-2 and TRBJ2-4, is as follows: EAGVAQSPRYKIIEKRQSVAFWCNPISGHATLYWYQQILGQGPKLLIQFQNNGVVDDSQLPKDRFSAERLKGVDSTLKIQPAKLEDSAVYLCASSLELAKNIQYFGAGTRLSVL.

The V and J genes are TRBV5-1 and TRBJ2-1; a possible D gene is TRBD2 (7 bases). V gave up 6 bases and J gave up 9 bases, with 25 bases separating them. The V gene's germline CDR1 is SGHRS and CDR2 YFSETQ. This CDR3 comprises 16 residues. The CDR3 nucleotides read TGCGCCAGCAACTACCTCCCGGGGGGCCAAAGTAGTGAGCAGTTCTTC. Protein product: CASNYLPGGQSSEQFF.

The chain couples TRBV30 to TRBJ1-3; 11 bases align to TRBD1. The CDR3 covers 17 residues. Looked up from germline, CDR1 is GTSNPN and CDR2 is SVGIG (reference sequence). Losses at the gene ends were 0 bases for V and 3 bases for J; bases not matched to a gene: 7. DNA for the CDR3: TGTGCCTGGAGTGTTGTAGGGGACAGGGGGTTTGGAAACACCATATATTTT. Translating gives CAWSVVGDRGFGNTIYF.

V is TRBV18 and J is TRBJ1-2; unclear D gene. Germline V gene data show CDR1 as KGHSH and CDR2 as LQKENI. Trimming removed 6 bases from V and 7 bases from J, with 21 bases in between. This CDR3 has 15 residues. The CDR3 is CASSLGGSIRGGYTF. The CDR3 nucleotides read TGTGCCAGCTCCCTGGGCGGGAGTATCAGAGGTGGCTACACCTTC.

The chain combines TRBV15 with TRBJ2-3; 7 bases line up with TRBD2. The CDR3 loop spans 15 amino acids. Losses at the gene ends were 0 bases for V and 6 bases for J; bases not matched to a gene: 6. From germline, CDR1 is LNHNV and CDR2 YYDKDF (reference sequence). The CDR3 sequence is CATSREGGYVDTQYF. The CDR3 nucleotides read TGTGCCACCAGCAGAGAGGGAGGGTACGTGGATACGCAGTATTTT.